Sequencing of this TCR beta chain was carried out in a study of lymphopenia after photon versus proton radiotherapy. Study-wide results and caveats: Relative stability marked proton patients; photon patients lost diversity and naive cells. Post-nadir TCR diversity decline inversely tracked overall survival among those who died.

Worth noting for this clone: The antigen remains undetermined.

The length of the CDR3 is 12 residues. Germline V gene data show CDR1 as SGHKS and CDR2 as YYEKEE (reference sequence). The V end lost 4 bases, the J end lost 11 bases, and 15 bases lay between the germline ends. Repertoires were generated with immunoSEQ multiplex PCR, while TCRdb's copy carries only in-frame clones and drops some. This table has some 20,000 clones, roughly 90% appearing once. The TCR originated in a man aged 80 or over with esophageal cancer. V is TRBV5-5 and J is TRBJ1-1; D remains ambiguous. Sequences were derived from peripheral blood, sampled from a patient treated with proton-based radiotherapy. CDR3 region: CASSIRTLGAFF. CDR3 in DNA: TGTGCCAGCAGCATTAGAACCCTCGGGGCTTTCTTT.